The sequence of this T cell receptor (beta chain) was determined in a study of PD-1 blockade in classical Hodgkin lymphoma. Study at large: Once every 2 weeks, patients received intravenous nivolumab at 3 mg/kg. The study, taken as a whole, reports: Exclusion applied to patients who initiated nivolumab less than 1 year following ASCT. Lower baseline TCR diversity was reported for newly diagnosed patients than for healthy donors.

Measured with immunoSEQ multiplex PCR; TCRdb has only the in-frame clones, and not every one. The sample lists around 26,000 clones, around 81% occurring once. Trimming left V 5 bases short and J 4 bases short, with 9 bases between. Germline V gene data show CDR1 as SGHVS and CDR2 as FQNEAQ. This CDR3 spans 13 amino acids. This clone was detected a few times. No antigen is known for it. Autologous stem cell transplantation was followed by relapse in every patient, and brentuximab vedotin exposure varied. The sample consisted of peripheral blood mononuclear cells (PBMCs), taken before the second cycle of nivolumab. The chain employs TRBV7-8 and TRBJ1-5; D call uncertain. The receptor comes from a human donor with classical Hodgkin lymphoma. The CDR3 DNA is TGTGCCAGCAGCCCAGGAGTGAATCAGCCCCAGCATTTT. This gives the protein CASSPGVNQPQHF.